This entry is about one T cell receptor (beta chain). This sample was taken from a study of blood T cell repertoires in COVID-19. At the level of the study: Acute and convalescent COVID-19 samples came from the United States, Italy and Spain.

Per the study methods: Nucleated cell counts were estimated from reference gene primer amplification. Sequenced by immunoSEQ multiplex PCR; TCRdb stores in-frame clones only, minus some. For V, J and clone size, that table is used; D and trimming come from the DNA. The sample includes around 92,000 clones, roughly 86% of them seen just once. The CDR3 has 18 residues. V gave up 7 bases and J gave up 2 bases; unmatched junction bases: 11. Per the germline V gene, CDR1 is LNHDA and CDR2 is SQIVND (reference sequence). The TCR originated in an older woman in a cohort sampled during active or convalescent COVID-19. The sequenced material came from peripheral blood. The chain is built from TRBV19 and TRBJ2-6; 10 bases are a match to TRBD1. This CDR3 reads CASTPPGQGRTGANVLTF. The DNA for the CDR3 is TGTGCCAGTACTCCTCCGGGACAGGGGAGGACTGGGGCCAACGTCCTGACTTTC.